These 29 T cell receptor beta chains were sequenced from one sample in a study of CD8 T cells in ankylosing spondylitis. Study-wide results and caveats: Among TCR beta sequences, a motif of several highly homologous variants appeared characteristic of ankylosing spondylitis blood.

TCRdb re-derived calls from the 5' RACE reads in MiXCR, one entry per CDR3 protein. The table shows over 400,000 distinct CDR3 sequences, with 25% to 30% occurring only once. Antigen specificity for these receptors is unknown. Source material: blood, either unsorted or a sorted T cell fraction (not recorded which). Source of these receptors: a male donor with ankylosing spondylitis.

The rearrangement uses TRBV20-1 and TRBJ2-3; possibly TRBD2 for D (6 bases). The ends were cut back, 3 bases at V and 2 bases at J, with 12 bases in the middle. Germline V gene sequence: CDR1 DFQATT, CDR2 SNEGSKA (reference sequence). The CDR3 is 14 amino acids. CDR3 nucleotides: TGCAGTGCTAGCTCGGGAGACCTCACAGATACGCAGTATTTT. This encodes CSASSGDLTDTQYF.

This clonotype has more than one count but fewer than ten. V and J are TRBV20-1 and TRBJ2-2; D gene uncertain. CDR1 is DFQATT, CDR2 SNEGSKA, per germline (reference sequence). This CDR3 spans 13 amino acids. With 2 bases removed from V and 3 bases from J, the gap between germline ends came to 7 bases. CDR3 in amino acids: CSARSRYTGELFF. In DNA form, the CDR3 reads TGCAGTGCTAGATCCAGGTACACCGGGGAGCTGTTTTTT.

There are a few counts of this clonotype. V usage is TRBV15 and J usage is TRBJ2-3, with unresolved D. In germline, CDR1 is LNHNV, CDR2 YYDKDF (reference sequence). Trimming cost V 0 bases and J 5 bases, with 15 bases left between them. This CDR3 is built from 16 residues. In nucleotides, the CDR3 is TGTGCCACCAGCAGAGATCGAGGTTATGATGGAGATACGCAGTATTTT. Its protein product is CATSRDRGYDGDTQYF.

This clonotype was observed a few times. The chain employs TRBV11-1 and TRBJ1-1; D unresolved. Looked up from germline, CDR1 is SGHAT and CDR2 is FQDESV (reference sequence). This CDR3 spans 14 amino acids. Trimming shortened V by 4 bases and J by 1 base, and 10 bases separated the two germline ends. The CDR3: CASSWVSSNTEAFF. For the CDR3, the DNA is TGTGCCAGCAGCTGGGTATCGTCGAACACTGAAGCTTTCTTT.

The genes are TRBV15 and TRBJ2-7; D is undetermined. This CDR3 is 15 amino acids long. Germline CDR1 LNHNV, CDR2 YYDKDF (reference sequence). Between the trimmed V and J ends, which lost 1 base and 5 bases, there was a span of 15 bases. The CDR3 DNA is TGTGCCACCAGCAGAGGTAGGACGCCTTCCCACGAGCAGTACGTC. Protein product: CATSRGRTPSHEQYV.

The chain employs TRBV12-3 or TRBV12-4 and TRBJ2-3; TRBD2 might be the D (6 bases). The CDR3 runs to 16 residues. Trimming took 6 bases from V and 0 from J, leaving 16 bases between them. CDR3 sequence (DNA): TGTGCCAGCAGACGTAAAGGCGGGGCCAGCACAGATACGCAGTATTTT. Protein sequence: CASRRKGGASTDTQYF.

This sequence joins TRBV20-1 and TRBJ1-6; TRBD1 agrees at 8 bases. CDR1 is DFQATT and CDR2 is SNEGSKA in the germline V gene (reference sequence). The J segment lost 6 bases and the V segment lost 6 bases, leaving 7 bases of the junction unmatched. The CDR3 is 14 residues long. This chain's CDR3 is CSASLDRVNSPLHF. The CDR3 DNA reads TGCAGTGCCAGTCTGGACAGGGTTAATTCACCCCTCCACTTT.

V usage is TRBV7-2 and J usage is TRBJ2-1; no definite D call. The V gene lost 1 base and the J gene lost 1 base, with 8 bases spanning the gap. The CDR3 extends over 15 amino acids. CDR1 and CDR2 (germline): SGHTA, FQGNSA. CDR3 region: CASSLGVGSYNEQFF. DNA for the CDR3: TGTGCCAGCAGCTTAGGGGTGGGGTCCTACAATGAGCAGTTCTTC.

The CDR3 DNA sequence: TGCAGTGCTAGCCCGCCAGGGAGTCAGCCCCAGCATTTT. Protein: CSASPPGSQPQHF. The genes are TRBV20-1 and TRBJ1-5; possibly TRBD1 for D (5 bases). Trimming cost V 3 bases and J 6 bases, with 12 bases left between them. CDR1 and CDR2 (germline): DFQATT, SNEGSKA (reference sequence). The CDR3 contains 13 residues.

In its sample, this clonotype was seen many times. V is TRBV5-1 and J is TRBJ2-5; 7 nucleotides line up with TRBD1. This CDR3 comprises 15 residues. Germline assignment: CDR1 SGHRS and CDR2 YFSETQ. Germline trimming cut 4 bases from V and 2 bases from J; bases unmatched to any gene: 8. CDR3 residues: CASSHRDRLQETQYF. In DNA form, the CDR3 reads TGCGCCAGCAGCCACCGGGACAGACTACAAGAGACCCAGTACTTC.

CDR3 nucleotides: TGCGCCAGCAGAATCGGGACAGGGTCTTACGAGCAGTACTTC. Translation gives CASRIGTGSYEQYF. The chain carries TRBV10-2 and TRBJ2-7; TRBD1 matches 9 bases. With V trimmed by 6 bases and J by 4 bases, 7 bases remained unmatched. The germline CDR1 and CDR2 sequences are WSHSY and SAAADI. The CDR3 has 14 amino acids.

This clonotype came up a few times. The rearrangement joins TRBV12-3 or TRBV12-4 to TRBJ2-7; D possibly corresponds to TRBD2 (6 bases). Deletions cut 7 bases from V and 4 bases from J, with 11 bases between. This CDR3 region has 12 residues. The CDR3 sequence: CASTWRVYEQYV. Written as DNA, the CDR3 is TGTGCCAGCACCTGGAGGGTATACGAGCAGTACGTC.

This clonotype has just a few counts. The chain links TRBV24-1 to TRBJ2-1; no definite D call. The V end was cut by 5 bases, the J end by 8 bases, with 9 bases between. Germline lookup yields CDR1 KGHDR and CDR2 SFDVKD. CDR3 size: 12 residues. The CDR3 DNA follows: TGTGCCACCAGTGGCGACCTCGATGAGCAGTTCTTC. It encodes CATSGDLDEQFF.

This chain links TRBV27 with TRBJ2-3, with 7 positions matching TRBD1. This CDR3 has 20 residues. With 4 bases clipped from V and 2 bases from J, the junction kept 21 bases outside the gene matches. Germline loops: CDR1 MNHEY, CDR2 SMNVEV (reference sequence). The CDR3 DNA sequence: TGTGCCAGCAGTTCCCCACTAGGGGCTGGGTCAGAGGGGGCCACAGATACGCAGTATTTT. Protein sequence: CASSSPLGAGSEGATDTQYF.

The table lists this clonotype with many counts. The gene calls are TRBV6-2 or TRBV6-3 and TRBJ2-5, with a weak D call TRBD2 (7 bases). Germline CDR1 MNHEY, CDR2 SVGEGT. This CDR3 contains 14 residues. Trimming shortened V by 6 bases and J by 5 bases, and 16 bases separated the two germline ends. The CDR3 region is CASRFRGAWETQYF. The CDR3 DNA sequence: TGTGCCAGCAGGTTTCGGGGGGCTTGGGAGACCCAGTACTTC.

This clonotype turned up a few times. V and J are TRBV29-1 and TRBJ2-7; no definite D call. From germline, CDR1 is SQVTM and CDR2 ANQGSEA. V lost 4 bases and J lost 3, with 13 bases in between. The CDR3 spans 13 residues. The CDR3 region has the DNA TGCAGCGTTGCTGGGGTTTTGGTCTACGAGCAGTACTTC. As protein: CSVAGVLVYEQYF.

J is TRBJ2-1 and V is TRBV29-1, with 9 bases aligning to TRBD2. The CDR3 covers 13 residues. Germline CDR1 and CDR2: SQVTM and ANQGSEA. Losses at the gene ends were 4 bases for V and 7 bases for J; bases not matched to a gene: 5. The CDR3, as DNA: TGCAGCGTTGCCCTGGCGGGGGGGAATGAGCAGTTCTTC. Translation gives CSVALAGGNEQFF.

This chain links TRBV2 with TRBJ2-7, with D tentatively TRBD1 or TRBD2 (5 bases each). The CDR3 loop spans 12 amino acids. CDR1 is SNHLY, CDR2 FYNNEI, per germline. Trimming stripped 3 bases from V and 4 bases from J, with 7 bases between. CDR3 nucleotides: TGTGCCAGCAGTGATGGGGGTTACGAGCAGTACGTC. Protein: CASSDGGYEQYV.

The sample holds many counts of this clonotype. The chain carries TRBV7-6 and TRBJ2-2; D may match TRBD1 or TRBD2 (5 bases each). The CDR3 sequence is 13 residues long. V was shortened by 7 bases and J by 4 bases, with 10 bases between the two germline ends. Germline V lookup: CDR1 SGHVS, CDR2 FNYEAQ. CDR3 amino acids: CASKSGTTGELFF. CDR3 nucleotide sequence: TGTGCCAGCAAATCAGGGACCACCGGGGAGCTGTTTTTT.

The CDR3 loop is CASSSESYEQYF. The CDR3 region has the DNA TGCGCCAGCAGCTCCGAGTCCTACGAGCAGTACTTC. This chain links TRBV5-1 with TRBJ2-7; D gene unclear. Trimming removed 3 bases at V and 1 base at J, with 5 bases between. The CDR3 sequence is 12 residues long. Per the germline V gene, CDR1 is SGHRS and CDR2 is YFSETQ.

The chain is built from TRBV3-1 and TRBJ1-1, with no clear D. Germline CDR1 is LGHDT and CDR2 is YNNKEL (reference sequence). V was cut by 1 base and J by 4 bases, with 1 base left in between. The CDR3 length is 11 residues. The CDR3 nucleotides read TGTGCCAGCAGCCAAGCCACTGAAGCTTTCTTT. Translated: CASSQATEAFF.

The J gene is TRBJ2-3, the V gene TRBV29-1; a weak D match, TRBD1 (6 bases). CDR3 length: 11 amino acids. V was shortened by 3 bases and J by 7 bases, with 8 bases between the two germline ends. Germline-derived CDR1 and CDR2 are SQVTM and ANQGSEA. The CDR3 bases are TGCAGCGTTGACGGACAGAATACGCAGTATTTT. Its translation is CSVDGQNTQYF.

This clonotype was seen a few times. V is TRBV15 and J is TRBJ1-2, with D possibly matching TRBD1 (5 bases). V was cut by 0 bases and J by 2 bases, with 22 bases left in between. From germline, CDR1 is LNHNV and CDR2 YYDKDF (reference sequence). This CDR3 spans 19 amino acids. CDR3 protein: CATSRDRKYPGRRNYGYTF. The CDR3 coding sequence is TGTGCCACCAGCAGAGATAGGAAGTACCCGGGACGGAGAAACTATGGCTACACCTTC.

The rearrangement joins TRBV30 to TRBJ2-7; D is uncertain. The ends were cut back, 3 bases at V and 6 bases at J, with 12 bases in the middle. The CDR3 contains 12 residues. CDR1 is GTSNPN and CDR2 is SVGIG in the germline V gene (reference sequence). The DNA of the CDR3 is TGTGCCTGGAGCACGGCTATGCGCGAGCAGTACTTC. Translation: CAWSTAMREQYF.

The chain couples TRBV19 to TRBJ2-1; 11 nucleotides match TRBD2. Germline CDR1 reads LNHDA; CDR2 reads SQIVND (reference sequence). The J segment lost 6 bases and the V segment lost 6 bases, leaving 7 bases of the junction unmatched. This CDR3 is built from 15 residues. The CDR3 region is CASSRLAGRPNEQFF. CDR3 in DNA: TGTGCCAGTAGCAGACTAGCGGGGAGACCCAATGAGCAGTTCTTC.

The CDR3: CASSIQGVREQFF. As DNA, the CDR3 is TGTGCCAGCAGCATACAGGGGGTTAGGGAGCAGTTCTTC. V is TRBV5-5 and J is TRBJ2-1, with TRBD1 matching over 8 bases. This CDR3 spans 13 amino acids. With 4 bases clipped from V and 10 bases from J, the junction kept 7 bases outside the gene matches. CDR1 and CDR2 from the germline V gene are SGHKS and YYEKEE (reference sequence).

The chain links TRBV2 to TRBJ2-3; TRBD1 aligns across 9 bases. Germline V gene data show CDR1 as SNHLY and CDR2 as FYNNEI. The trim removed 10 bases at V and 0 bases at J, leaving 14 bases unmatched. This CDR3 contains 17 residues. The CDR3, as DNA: TGTGCCACCGATAACCGGGACGGGACAGGGAGCACAGATACGCAGTATTTT. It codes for CATDNRDGTGSTDTQYF.

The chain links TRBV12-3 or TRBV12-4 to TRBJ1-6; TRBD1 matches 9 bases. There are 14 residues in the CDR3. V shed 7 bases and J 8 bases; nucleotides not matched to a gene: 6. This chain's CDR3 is CASTTGTGYSPLHF. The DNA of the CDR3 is TGTGCCAGCACTACCGGGACAGGGTATTCACCCCTCCACTTT.

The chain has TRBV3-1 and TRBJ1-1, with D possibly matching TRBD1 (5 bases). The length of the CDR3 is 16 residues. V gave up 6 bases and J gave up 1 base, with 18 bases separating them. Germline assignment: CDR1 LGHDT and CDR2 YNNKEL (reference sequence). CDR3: CASRQQGAGGNTEAFF. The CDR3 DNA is TGTGCCAGCAGGCAACAAGGGGCAGGTGGGAACACTGAAGCTTTCTTT. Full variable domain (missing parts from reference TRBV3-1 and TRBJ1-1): DTAVSQTPKYLVTQMGNDKSIKCEQNLGHDTMYWYKQDSKKFLKIMFSYNNKELIINETVPNRFSPKSPDKAHLNLHINSLELGDSAVYFCASRQQGAGGNTEAFFGQGTRLTVV.